The rows below give T cell receptor beta chains drawn from one sample of a study of shared clonotypes between healthy human individuals. Produced via immunoSEQ multiplex PCR; TCRdb's table is partial and in-frame only. The data show more than 2,000,000 clones, approximately 95% seen once. Input material: naive CD4+ T cells from PBMCs. These TCRs come from a man aged 18 to 29 in good health. Some clones in this sample may be carry-over from other donors' samples. Both conserved end residues are part of each CDR3. A D gene is named only where the DNA matches it firmly. A clone size is listed for some rows: how often the clone was seen (once, few, many), or a class if it is expanded.

v_gene,abundance,d_gene,j_gene,CDR3aa,CDR3nt
TRBV7-2,-,-,TRBJ2-1,CASSFGPGNEQFF,TGTGCCAGCAGCTTCGGGCCCGGCAATGAGCAGTTCTTC
TRBV6-5,-,-,TRBJ2-7,CASSPPGLDEQYF,TGTGCCAGCAGCCCCCCAGGATTGGACGAGCAGTACTTC
TRBV9,-,TRBD1,TRBJ2-7,CASSPGTAFSEQYF,TGTGCCAGCAGCCCCGGGACAGCTTTTTCCGAGCAGTACTTC
TRBV6-5,once,-,TRBJ1-1,CASIAGTNTEAFF,TGTGCCAGCATTGCTGGGACGAACACTGAAGCTTTCTTT
TRBV6-1,once,TRBD2,TRBJ2-7,CASSDRTEREGYEQYF,TGTGCCAGCAGTGACCGGACTGAGCGGGAGGGTTACGAGCAGTACTTC
TRBV6-5,-,-,TRBJ1-2,CASSYSSEAYYGYTF,TGTGCCAGCAGTTACTCGTCCGAGGCCTACTATGGCTACACCTTC
TRBV6-1,-,-,TRBJ1-1,CASSKRDAFNTEAFF,TGTGCCAGCAGTAAACGGGACGCCTTTAACACTGAAGCTTTCTTT
TRBV6-4,-,-,TRBJ1-2,CASRTCQGRVYGYTF,TGTGCCAGCAGGACCTGCCAGGGGCGGGTCTATGGCTACACCTTC
TRBV5-1,-,TRBD2,TRBJ2-3,CASSKGTSGTSDTQYF,TGCGCCAGCAGCAAAGGGACTAGCGGGACTTCAGATACGCAGTATTTT
TRBV10-3,once,-,TRBJ1-1,CAISESFGLSGTEAFF,TGTGCCATCAGTGAGTCATTTGGACTTTCGGGCACTGAAGCTTTCTTT
TRBV5-1,-,-,TRBJ2-7,CASSLALRAYEQYF,TGCGCCAGCAGCTTGGCCCTTCGGGCCTACGAGCAGTACTTC
TRBV18,-,TRBD1,TRBJ1-1,CASSDRWQGAGEAFF,TGTGCCAGCTCAGATCGGTGGCAGGGGGCAGGTGAAGCTTTCTTT
TRBV18,once,TRBD2,TRBJ2-5,CASSPSGRQETQYF,TGTGCCAGCTCACCGAGCGGGAGGCAAGAGACCCAGTACTTC